This T cell receptor beta chain was sequenced during a study of T-cell memory formation after mild COVID-19. J gave up 14 bases and V 2 bases, and 10 bases lay outside the gene matches. The germline V gene encodes CDR1 MNHEY and CDR2 SVGAGI. The CDR3 has 15 amino acids. One entry per CDR3 protein results from TCRdb running MiXCR on the 5' RACE reads. There are about 150,000 distinct CDR3 sequences in the sample; more than 14% occur only once, and 12% to 15% lies in the top ten. Sequencing was carried out using PBMCs or a T cell subset sorted from them (not recorded which). The chain combines TRBV6-5 with TRBJ1-6; 9 nucleotides line up with TRBD1. The sequence came from an adult woman who had mild COVID-19 (a few samples of this study predate the infection). Cell type and time point are not known. The chain's CDR3 is CASSYGDRDSGALHF. In DNA, the CDR3 is TGTGCCAGCAGTTACGGGGACAGGGACTCGGGGGCCCTCCACTTT.